This TCR beta chain was captured in a study of blood T cell repertoires in COVID-19. Turning to the study itself: The United States, Italy and Spain supplied acute and convalescent COVID-19 samples. From T cells, B-cell-depleted T cells, or PBMCs came the material, which was cDNA or gDNA.

Trimming took 3 bases from V and 3 from J; bases not matched to a gene: 7. This CDR3 comprises 15 residues. Germline V lookup: CDR1 SGDLS, CDR2 YYNGEE. Original data processing: Reference gene primer amplification in the assay estimated nucleated cell counts. The protocol was immunoSEQ multiplex PCR, while the TCRdb copy is restricted to in-frame clones and leaves out a portion. Clone size and the V and J calls come from that table; the DNA yielded D and trimming. The table records approximately 230,000 clones, roughly 88% of them present only once. Enrollment of patients from Seattle took place during active infection, with longitudinal follow-up.

V and J are TRBV9 and TRBJ2-3, with TRBD2 identical over 7 bases. Material: peripheral blood. The TCR comes from a woman in her 30s with COVID-19, enrolled during active disease. CDR3 loop: CASSATLAATDTQYF. The CDR3, as DNA: TGTGCCAGCAGCGCGACGCTAGCGGCGACAGATACGCAGTATTTT.